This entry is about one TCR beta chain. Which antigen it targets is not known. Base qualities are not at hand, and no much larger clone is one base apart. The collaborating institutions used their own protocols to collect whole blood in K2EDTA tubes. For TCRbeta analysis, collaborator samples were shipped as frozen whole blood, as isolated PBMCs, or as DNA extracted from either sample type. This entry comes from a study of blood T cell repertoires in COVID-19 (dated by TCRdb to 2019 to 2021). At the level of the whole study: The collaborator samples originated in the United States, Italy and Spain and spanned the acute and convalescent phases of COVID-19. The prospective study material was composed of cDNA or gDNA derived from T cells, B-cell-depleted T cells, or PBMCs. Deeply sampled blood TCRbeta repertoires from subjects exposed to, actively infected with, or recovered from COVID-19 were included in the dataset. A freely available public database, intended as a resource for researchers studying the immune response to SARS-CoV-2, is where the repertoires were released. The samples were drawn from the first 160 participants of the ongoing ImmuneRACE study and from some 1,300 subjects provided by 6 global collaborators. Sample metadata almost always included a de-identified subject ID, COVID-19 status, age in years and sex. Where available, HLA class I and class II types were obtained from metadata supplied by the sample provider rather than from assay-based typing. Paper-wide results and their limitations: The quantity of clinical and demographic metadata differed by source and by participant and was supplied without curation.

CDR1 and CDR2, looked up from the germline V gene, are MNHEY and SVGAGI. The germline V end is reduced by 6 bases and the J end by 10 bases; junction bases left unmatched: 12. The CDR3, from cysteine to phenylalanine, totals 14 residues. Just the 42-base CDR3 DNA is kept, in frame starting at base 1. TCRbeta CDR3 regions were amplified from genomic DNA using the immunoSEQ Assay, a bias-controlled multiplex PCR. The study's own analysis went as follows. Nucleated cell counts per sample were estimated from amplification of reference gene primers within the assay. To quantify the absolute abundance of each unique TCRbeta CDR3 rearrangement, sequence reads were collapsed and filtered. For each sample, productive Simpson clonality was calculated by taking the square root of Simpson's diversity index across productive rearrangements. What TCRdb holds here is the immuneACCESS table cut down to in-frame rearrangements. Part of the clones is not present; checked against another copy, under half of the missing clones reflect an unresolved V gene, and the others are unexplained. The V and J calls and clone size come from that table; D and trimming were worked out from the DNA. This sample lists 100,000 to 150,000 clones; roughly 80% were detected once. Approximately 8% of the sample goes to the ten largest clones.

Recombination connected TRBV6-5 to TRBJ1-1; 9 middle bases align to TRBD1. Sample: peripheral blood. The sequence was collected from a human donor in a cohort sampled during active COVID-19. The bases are TGTGCCAGCAGGCGGACAGGGGCCCAGTCTGCAGCTTTCTTT. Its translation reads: CASRRTGAQSAAFF.